This passage covers 18 T cell receptor beta chains from one sample sequenced in a study of metastatic and nonmetastatic thyroid tumors. Every patient underwent thyroid surgery untreated. With MiXCR, TCRdb called clones anew from the PCR reads. The data contain about 43,000 clones, approximately 24% of them seen just once; the ten biggest clones take up about 14%. Source material: tumor tissue. These receptors all stem from a female donor with papillary thyroid cancer or a benign thyroid nodule (not recorded which). Some clones in this sample may be carry-over from other donors' samples.

This clone was detected a few times. The rearrangement uses TRBV13 and TRBJ2-7; the D gene is possibly TRBD2 (6 bases). Trimming took 0 bases from V and 5 from J, leaving 8 bases between them. Germline CDR1 and CDR2: PRHDT and FYEKMQ (reference sequence). This CDR3 is built from 13 residues. The chain's CDR3 is CASSLGTGDEQYF. In DNA, the CDR3 is TGTGCCAGCAGCTTAGGGACGGGAGACGAGCAGTACTTC.

The chain has TRBV5-1 and TRBJ1-2; unclear D gene. Per germline, CDR1 SGHRS and CDR2 YFSETQ. The CDR3 is made up of 12 amino acids. The V and J ends lost 4 bases and 8 bases respectively, with 12 bases between them. The CDR3 coding sequence is TGCGCCAGCAGCGTTGGTGTTGAAGGCTACACCTTC. Protein product: CASSVGVEGYTF.

The V and J genes are TRBV11-1 and TRBJ2-7, with D perhaps matching TRBD1 (6 bases). The CDR3 has 16 residues. V shed 5 bases and J shed 4 bases, with 21 bases lying between them. Germline loops: CDR1 SGHAT, CDR2 FQDESV (reference sequence). CDR3 sequence: CASSLTSGTLLYEQYF. The CDR3 coding sequence is TGTGCCAGCAGCCTAACCTCCGGGACACTATTATACGAGCAGTACTTC.

This clone was observed a few times. The V call is TRBV24-1, the J call TRBJ1-1; a possible D gene is TRBD1 (5 bases). The V end was cut by 12 bases, the J end by 1 base, with 14 bases between. Germline V gene lookup returns CDR1 KGHDR and CDR2 SFDVKD. The CDR3 has 13 residues. CDR3 sequence reads: CAATTGPNTEAFF. Written as DNA, the CDR3 is TGTGCCGCCACCACAGGTCCGAACACTGAAGCTTTCTTT.

This clone came up once. The chain has TRBV7-6 and TRBJ1-2; TRBD1 matches 10 bases. V was pared by 6 bases and J by 8 bases, with 12 bases of the junction left unmatched. The CDR3 has 15 residues. CDR1 is SGHVS, CDR2 FNYEAQ, per germline. CDR3 nucleotides: TGTGCCAGCAGTCAAGAGGAGACAGGGGGCACGGGCTACACCTTC. It encodes CASSQEETGGTGYTF.

This clone was counted between two and nine times. The rearrangement links TRBV20-1 to TRBJ1-2; a weak D match, TRBD1 (6 bases). The CDR3 covers 15 residues. V was clipped by 0 bases and J by 0 bases, with 11 bases between them. In germline, CDR1 is DFQATT, CDR2 SNEGSKA (reference sequence). CDR3 bases: TGCAGTGCTAGAGATTTACAGGGCACTAACTATGGCTACACCTTC. Translating it yields CSARDLQGTNYGYTF.

This clone appeared a few times. This chain links TRBV11-3 with TRBJ1-2; D may be TRBD1 (5 bases). This CDR3 has 14 residues. Looked up from germline, CDR1 is SGHNT and CDR2 is YENEEA. Trimming removed 5 bases at V and 2 bases at J, with 12 bases between. CDR3 residues: CASSRSGGNYGYTF. The CDR3 region has the DNA TGTGCCAGCAGCCGGAGTGGGGGGAACTATGGCTACACCTTC.

The chain couples TRBV28 to TRBJ1-2; D might be TRBD1 (6 bases). The CDR3 length is 12 residues. Germline CDR1 reads MDHEN; CDR2 reads SYDVKM. Trimming cost V 2 bases and J 7 bases, with 8 bases left between them. The CDR3 sequence is CASSLQGRGYTF. CDR3 DNA sequence: TGTGCCAGCAGTTTACAGGGGCGTGGCTACACCTTC.

The chain joins TRBV20-1 to TRBJ1-1; D may be TRBD1 (6 bases). Trimming cost V 0 bases and J 3 bases, with 20 bases left between them. Looked up from germline, CDR1 is DFQATT and CDR2 is SNEGSKA (reference sequence). This CDR3 has 17 amino acids. CDR3 nucleotides: TGCAGTGCTAGAGATGGTCGGGGGGCGAGGTTTGACACTGAAGCTTTCTTT. Residues: CSARDGRGARFDTEAFF.

The genes are TRBV9 and TRBJ2-1; 11 bases line up with TRBD2. V was pared by 6 bases and J by 0 bases, with 11 bases of the junction left unmatched. Germline values: CDR1 SGDLS, CDR2 YYNGEE. The CDR3 extends over 18 amino acids. The CDR3 nucleotides are TGTGCCAGCATCGGGATCCGAGGGACTAGCGGCTCCTACAATGAGCAGTTCTTC. Encoded protein: CASIGIRGTSGSYNEQFF.

The CDR3 loop is CASSFPGGVFNGYTF. The CDR3 nucleotides are TGCGCCAGCAGCTTCCCAGGTGGCGTCTTTAATGGCTACACCTTC. V is TRBV5-1 and J is TRBJ1-2; D is unclear. CDR3 size: 15 residues. V lost 2 bases, J lost 6 bases, and 17 bases lay in between. Germline-derived CDR1 and CDR2 are SGHRS and YFSETQ.

A word on this clone: At one of its ends the junction is not consistent with the germline gene, which may arise from a read error. The V and J genes are TRBV6-1 and TRBJ1-2; D is possibly TRBD1 (5 bases). The CDR3 spans 14 residues. The germline V gene encodes CDR1 MNHNS and CDR2 SASEGT. The CDR3 reads CASSQAWGVYGYTF. CDR3 DNA sequence: TGTGCCAGCAGTCAAGCTTGGGGCGTCTATGGCTACACCTTC.

This clone was counted ten times or more. One end of the junction fails to match germline, which may point to a read error. The chain recombines TRBV6-2 or TRBV6-3 with TRBJ2-7, with TRBD1 matching over 8 bases. The CDR3 covers 15 residues. CDR1 and CDR2 (germline): MNHEY, SVGEGT. The CDR3 nucleotides are TGTGCCGGCAGCCCCTTCGGACAGGGAAAAGTCGAGCAGTACTTC. Encoded protein: CAGSPFGQGKVEQYF.

This rearrangement joins TRBV11-3 to TRBJ2-7; 13 bases match TRBD2. CDR1 is SGHNT, CDR2 YENEEA, per germline. The ends lost 4 bases at V and 9 bases at J; junction bases unmatched: 3. CDR3 length: 13 residues. CDR3 region: CASSSTSGRLQYF. The CDR3 DNA reads as TGTGCCAGCAGCTCGACTAGCGGGAGGCTGCAGTACTTC.

At least ten counts were recorded for this clone. A much larger clone lies one base from this, so it may be a read error. The rearrangement joins TRBV6-1 to TRBJ2-7; D possibly uses TRBD1 or TRBD2 (5 bases each). The V end was cut by 4 bases, the J end by 5 bases, with 18 bases between. Germline loops: CDR1 MNHNS, CDR2 SASEGT. The CDR3 runs 15 residues. The CDR3 region is CASSGPGAGNNEQYF. Written as DNA, the CDR3 is TGTGCCAGCAGTGGTCCCGGGGCAGGCAACAACGAGCAGTACTTC.

On this clone itself: A much larger clone is a single base away; this may be a read error. This chain joins TRBV10-3 and TRBJ1-2; D is undetermined. This CDR3 comprises 14 residues. Trimming shortened V by 2 bases and J by 8 bases, and 15 bases separated the two germline ends. Germline V gene data show CDR1 as ENHRY and CDR2 as SYGVKD. Here the CDR3 reads CAISERVVEGGYTF. The CDR3 DNA reads TGTGCCATCAGTGAGCGGGTGGTCGAGGGAGGCTACACCTTC.

This clone came up many times. The gene calls are TRBV11-2 and TRBJ1-1, with D possibly matching TRBD1 (5 bases). The ends were cut back, 3 bases at V and 5 bases at J, with 19 bases in the middle. CDR1 and CDR2 (germline): SGHAT, FQNNGV. There are 16 residues in the CDR3. DNA of the CDR3: TGTGCCAGCAGCTTCATTTCTGGGGGATCAGGAACTGAAGCTTTCTTT. Amino acid sequence: CASSFISGGSGTEAFF.

Judged by abundance, this clone is medium-sized. V is TRBV27 and J is TRBJ2-7; TRBD1 aligns across 8 bases. The CDR3 has 15 amino acids. Germline V gene data show CDR1 as MNHEY and CDR2 as SMNVEV (reference sequence). V dropped 0 bases and J dropped 7; count of bases not matched to a gene: 8. DNA of the CDR3: TGTGCCAGCAGTTTATCGGTGACAGGGGTGGGAGAGCAGTACTTC. Protein product: CASSLSVTGVGEQYF.